Given below is one T cell receptor beta chain in context. The data are from a study of blood T cell repertoires in COVID-19. Per the authors' pipeline: Amplification of reference gene primers was used by the study to estimate nucleated cell counts. The protocol was immunoSEQ multiplex PCR, while the TCRdb copy is restricted to in-frame clones and leaves out a portion. From that table come the V and J calls and clone size; the DNA was used to work out D and trimming. Seen here are fewer than 500,000 clones, 70% to 90% observed once, and the top ten hold about 0.91%. The Seattle patients, enrolled during active infection, were followed longitudinally. Trimming stripped 7 bases from V and 4 bases from J, with 17 bases between. Germline CDR1 SNHLY, CDR2 FYNNEI. The CDR3 covers 14 residues.

Sequenced sample: peripheral blood. The V gene is TRBV2, the J gene TRBJ2-7; D is possibly TRBD2 (6 bases). The TCR comes from a man aged 18 to 29 with COVID-19, enrolled during active disease. The CDR3 DNA reads as TGTGCCAGCAAGGCCCCCGGGAGTAGTTACGAGCAGTACTTC. It specifies CASKAPGSSYEQYF.